This T cell receptor (beta chain) comes out of a study of spatial heterogeneity in lung cancer. Whole-study context: Within raw reads, each unique TCR and UMI combination appeared on average more than ten times.

This clonotype came up many times. The time point here: sample taken at primary tumor resection. Tumor, nontumor lung or frozen PBMC supplied whole RNA, sequenced without sorting. With V trimmed by 5 bases and J by 6 bases, 7 bases remained unmatched. Germline V gene data show CDR1 as MRHNA and CDR2 as SNTAGT. This CDR3 has 15 residues. TCRdb independently ran MiXCR on the 5' RACE reads; one entry per CDR3 protein. This repertoire shows 36,000 or so distinct CDR3 sequences, around 5.2% found once; its top ten account for 25% to 30%. This clonotype originated in a female donor with early-stage non-small cell lung cancer. The J gene is TRBJ2-3, the V gene TRBV6-4, with 11 bases lining up with TRBD2. Sequencing used PBMCs, obtained at surgery. The CDR3 here is CASSPLAGGQDTQYF. CDR3 coding DNA: TGTGCCAGCAGTCCCCTAGCGGGGGGTCAGGATACGCAGTATTTT.